The present entry profiles one TCR beta chain with its context. Libraries were prepared by immunoSEQ multiplex PCR; TCRdb keeps only in-frame clonotypes and omits some of them. The sample has almost 550,000 clones, more than 75% seen once. The data originate from a study of shared T cell receptors in the human thymus. Germline V gene data show CDR1 as SGHTA and CDR2 as FQGNSA. The CDR3 extends over 17 amino acids. V lost 2 bases, J lost 3 bases, and 9 bases stayed unmatched. Separately, the same data were catalogued under a study of human thymus T cells. That publication notes: Resections obtained during corrective heart surgery supplied the thymus tissue. What related research reported was that thymic repertoires overlapped highly among unrelated individuals.

This chain uses TRBV7-2 with TRBJ2-7, with TRBD2 matching over 11 bases. This TCR was sampled from a boy younger than two with a congenital heart defect. The sequenced sample was thymocytes. CDR3 DNA: TGTGCCAGCAGCTTACGGTCTAGCGGGAGGCGATTCTACGAGCAGTACTTC. Its protein is CASSLRSSGRRFYEQYF.